A single sample is the source of the 32 T cell receptor beta chains below, sequenced in a study of blood T cell repertoires in COVID-19. The method was immunoSEQ multiplex PCR; TCRdb's version includes in-frame clones alone and lacks a portion of them. The table has about 190,000 clones, 70% to 90% seen once. Sequenced sample: peripheral blood. These receptors came from a man aged 25 to 40 with acute or convalescent COVID-19.

This clone has just one count. The chain has TRBV7-3 and TRBJ2-3; 10 positions match TRBD1. V lost 5 bases to trimming and J lost 3 bases; unmatched junction nucleotides: 11. CDR3 length: 17 amino acids. Germline assignment: CDR1 SGHTA and CDR2 FQGTGA. CDR3 loop: CASSNSGTGELTDTQYF. The CDR3, as DNA: TGTGCCAGCAGCAACTCCGGGACAGGGGAGTTGACAGATACGCAGTATTTT.

The J gene is TRBJ1-5, the V gene TRBV6-5; 8 nucleotides align to TRBD1. The ends lost 6 bases at V and 5 bases at J; junction bases unmatched: 9. The CDR3 is 15 residues long. The germline V gene encodes CDR1 MNHEY and CDR2 SVGAGI. The CDR3, as DNA: TGTGCCAGCAGGGGAACAGGGGGGAGGCATCAGCCCCAGCATTTT. Amino acid sequence: CASRGTGGRHQPQHF.

In DNA, the CDR3 is TGTGCCAGCAGCCAATACAATGAGCAGTTCTTC. This sequence encodes CASSQYNEQFF. The rearrangement links TRBV11-2 to TRBJ2-1; D gene uncertain. Trimming removed 5 bases at V and 4 bases at J, with 3 bases between. This CDR3 contains 11 residues. Per the germline V gene, CDR1 is SGHAT and CDR2 is FQNNGV.

This clone was found many times. The V and J genes are TRBV12-5 and TRBJ2-2; tentative D call: TRBD2 (6 bases). The V and J ends lost 2 bases and 2 bases respectively, with 27 bases between them. Per the germline V gene, CDR1 is LGHNT and CDR2 is FRNRAP. The CDR3 is 21 residues long. The CDR3, as DNA: TGTGCTAGTGGTTTGTTTCTTTTCATCCGGATTGGGACTGAAAACACCGGGGAGCTGTTTTTT. Protein product: CASGLFLFIRIGTENTGELFF.

V usage is TRBV19 and J usage is TRBJ1-1, with D tentatively TRBD1 (5 bases). The CDR3 consists of 16 residues. The germline CDR1 and CDR2 sequences are LNHDA and SQIVND (reference sequence). V was shortened by 1 base and J by 2 bases, with 14 bases between the two germline ends. The CDR3 region is CASSIGTRGVNTEAFF. CDR3 DNA sequence: TGTGCCAGTAGTATAGGGACCCGGGGGGTCAACACTGAAGCTTTCTTT.

This clone has a single count. This chain joins TRBV6-5 and TRBJ1-2; D is ambiguous. V shed 6 bases and J shed 5 bases, with 13 bases lying between them. CDR1 and CDR2 (germline): MNHEY, SVGAGI. The CDR3 spans 13 residues. The DNA of the CDR3 is TGTGCCAGCAGATTACAGAACGGATATGGCTACACCTTC. Translation: CASRLQNGYGYTF.

V and J are TRBV19 and TRBJ1-6; 7 bases are a match to TRBD1. V shed 3 bases, J shed 2 bases, and the junction held 4 bases outside the gene matches. The CDR3 spans 16 residues. Germline values: CDR1 LNHDA, CDR2 SQIVND (reference sequence). CDR3 DNA: TGTGCCAGTAGTATCACCGGGACAGCCTATAATTCACCCCTCCACTTT. This codes for CASSITGTAYNSPLHF.

The CDR3 nucleotides read TGTGCCAGCATCCTCGAGCTCCTTAATTCACCCCTCCACTTT. It yields the protein CASILELLNSPLHF. The chain combines TRBV2 with TRBJ1-6, with D unresolved. V was cut by 7 bases and J by 6 bases, with 13 bases left in between. Germline loops: CDR1 SNHLY, CDR2 FYNNEI. CDR3 length: 14 residues. Combining the CDR3 with reference TRBV2 and TRBJ1-6 gives the whole variable domain EPEVTQTPSHQVTQMGQEVILRCVPISNHLYFYWYRQILGQKVEFLVSFYNNEISEKSEIFDDQFSVERPDGSNFTLKIRSTKLEDSAMYFCASILELLNSPLHFGNGTRLTVT.

The rearrangement joins TRBV19 to TRBJ2-1, with TRBD2 matching over 10 bases. The CDR3 totals 15 residues. Germline V CDR1 and CDR2: LNHDA, SQIVND (reference sequence). J gave up 7 bases and V 7 bases, and 10 bases lay outside the gene matches. The CDR3 nucleotides are TGTGCCAGTACCGTACAACTAGCGGGGCTTAATGAGCAGTTCTTC. Its translation: CASTVQLAGLNEQFF.

The table lists this clone with a count of one. This chain links TRBV5-6 with TRBJ2-2; 8 positions match TRBD2. Germline V CDR1 and CDR2: SGHDT, YYEEEE. The CDR3 has 17 amino acids. The V segment lost 5 bases and the J segment 0 bases; nucleotides outside the gene matches: 9. The CDR3 loop reads CASSRMTSAANTGELFF. CDR3 DNA: TGTGCCAGCAGTCGGATGACTAGCGCCGCGAACACCGGGGAGCTGTTTTTT.

The gene calls are TRBV6-2 or TRBV6-3 and TRBJ2-7, with TRBD2 as a possible D gene (6 bases). Germline CDR1 and CDR2: MNHEY and SVGEGT. The CDR3 spans 14 residues. Trimming removed 3 bases at V and 3 bases at J, with 12 bases between. CDR3 DNA: TGTGCCAGCAGTTATGGTTTGACTAGCTACGAGCAGTACTTC. The encoded protein is CASSYGLTSYEQYF.

The genes are TRBV28 and TRBJ1-1; no reliable D call. V lost 3 bases to trimming and J lost 0 bases, with 11 bases between them. Germline CDR1 and CDR2: MDHEN and SYDVKM. This CDR3 contains 15 residues. Here the CDR3 DNA reads TGTGCCAGCAGTTTTAGAGCGGTTATGAACACTGAAGCTTTCTTT. Protein product: CASSFRAVMNTEAFF.

V is TRBV3-1 (or the pseudogene TRBV3-2) and J is TRBJ2-2, with D unclear. Trimming pared 0 bases from V and 6 bases from J, leaving 17 bases between. CDR3 length: 17 residues. CDR1 LGHDT and CDR2 YNNKEL come from the germline V gene (reference sequence). This chain's CDR3 is CASSQDPRREVPGELFF. Written as DNA, the CDR3 is TGTGCCAGCAGCCAAGACCCCAGGCGTGAAGTGCCCGGGGAGCTGTTTTTT.

This chain joins TRBV6-5 and TRBJ2-7, with 12 bases fitting TRBD2. The V segment lost 7 bases and the J segment 6 bases; nucleotides outside the gene matches: 7. CDR1 MNHEY and CDR2 SVGAGI come from the germline V gene. The CDR3 spans 14 residues. CDR3 residues: CASTGLAGGLEQYF. The DNA for the CDR3 is TGTGCCAGCACCGGCCTAGCGGGGGGGCTCGAGCAGTACTTC.

The chain combines TRBV27 with TRBJ1-6; 7 nucleotides align to TRBD1. CDR1 and CDR2 from the germline V gene are MNHEY and SMNVEV (reference sequence). Trimming removed 6 bases from V and 7 bases from J; junction bases left unmatched: 12. CDR3 length: 16 amino acids. In DNA form, the CDR3 reads TGTGCCAGCAGCACCTCATCGACAGGGTTCAATTCACCCCTCCACTTT. Residues: CASSTSSTGFNSPLHF.

The V gene is TRBV16, the J gene TRBJ1-2; weak D call: TRBD1 (6 bases). The CDR3 totals 13 residues. The V end was cut by 1 base, the J end by 8 bases, with 11 bases between. Germline loops: CDR1 KGHSY, CDR2 FQNENV. The chain's CDR3 is CASSQFQDSGYTF. DNA of the CDR3: TGTGCCAGCAGCCAATTCCAGGACAGCGGCTACACCTTC. Looking up the rest from reference TRBV16 and TRBJ1-2 gives the full variable domain: GEEVAQTPKHLVRGEGQKAKLYCAPIKGHSYVFWYQQVLKNEFKFLISFQNENVFDETGMPKERFSAKCLPNSPCSLEIQATKLEDSAVYFCASSQFQDSGYTFGSGTRLTVV.

The genes are TRBV19 and TRBJ1-1; a weak D match, TRBD1 (6 bases). The ends were cut back, 5 bases at V and 11 bases at J, with 18 bases in the middle. This CDR3 is 13 amino acids long. The germline CDR1 and CDR2 sequences are LNHDA and SQIVND (reference sequence). The CDR3 DNA reads as TGTGCCAGTAGTTCCACAGGGTGGGGTGCGGCTTTCTTT. Translating it yields CASSSTGWGAAFF.

The genes are TRBV10-3 and TRBJ1-1; 8 bases map to TRBD1. J was trimmed by 2 bases and V by 5 bases; bases with no gene match: 10. Germline CDR1 ENHRY, CDR2 SYGVKD. This CDR3 comprises 16 residues. CDR3 loop: CAISSTRTGPNTEAFF. Written as DNA, the CDR3 is TGTGCCATCAGTTCCACTAGGACAGGGCCAAACACTGAAGCTTTCTTT.

In this sample, this clone turned up a few times. The V and J genes are TRBV6-5 and TRBJ1-1; 7 bases match TRBD1. Germline V gives CDR1 MNHEY, CDR2 SVGAGI. After removal of 5 bases from V and 5 bases from J, the junction contained 2 bases not matched to a gene. This CDR3 spans 12 amino acids. The CDR3: CASSNRGTEAFF. In DNA, the CDR3 is TGTGCCAGCAGTAACAGGGGAACTGAAGCTTTCTTT.

V gene TRBV4-2 combines with J gene TRBJ1-4; D is undetermined. CDR3 length: 14 amino acids. The germline gives CDR1 LGHNA, CDR2 YNFKEQ. With 5 bases removed from V and 6 bases from J, the gap between germline ends came to 13 bases. CDR3: CASSEGVGHEKLFF. The CDR3 DNA reads as TGTGCCAGCAGCGAGGGAGTGGGTCATGAAAAACTGTTTTTT.

This chain connects TRBV9 to TRBJ1-5; D remains unclear. Trimming took 8 bases from V and 4 from J, leaving 7 bases between them. Germline V gene data show CDR1 as SGDLS and CDR2 as YYNGEE. The CDR3 has 11 residues. CDR3 DNA sequence: TGTGCCAGGGTTCGGAATCAGCCCCAGCATTTT. Its translation is CARVRNQPQHF.

In nucleotides, the CDR3 is TGTGCCAGCCAGATCTCCGGGACAGGAAACACTGAAGCTTTCTTT. The encoded protein is CASQISGTGNTEAFF. This sequence joins TRBV19 and TRBJ1-1, with 8 bases that match TRBD1. The junction had 11 bases not matched to a gene; V was cut back by 9 bases and J by 2 bases. The CDR3 consists of 15 residues. The V gene's germline CDR1 is LNHDA and CDR2 SQIVND (reference sequence).

The chain carries TRBV3-1 (or the pseudogene TRBV3-2) and TRBJ2-1; 13 nucleotides match TRBD2. Per the germline V gene, CDR1 is LGHDT and CDR2 is YNNKEL (reference sequence). The length of the CDR3 is 15 residues. The trim removed 8 bases at V and 6 bases at J, leaving 7 bases unmatched. This CDR3 is CASARLAGGRNEQFF. CDR3 nucleotide sequence: TGTGCCAGCGCACGACTAGCGGGGGGCCGCAATGAGCAGTTCTTC.

The CDR3 region is CASSLHPGVGTGELFF. The CDR3 region has the DNA TGTGCCAGCAGCTTACATCCGGGAGTTGGCACCGGGGAGCTGTTTTTT. The rearrangement links TRBV11-2 to TRBJ2-2; tentatively, D is TRBD2 (6 bases). There are 16 residues in the CDR3. Trimming took 2 bases from V and 4 from J, leaving 14 bases between them. Germline values: CDR1 SGHAT, CDR2 FQNNGV.

This clone was detected a few times. The chain joins TRBV6-5 to TRBJ1-1; 8 positions match TRBD1. Germline lookup yields CDR1 MNHEY and CDR2 SVGAGI. J gave up 5 bases and V 5 bases, and 7 bases lay outside the gene matches. The CDR3 contains 14 residues. CDR3 protein: CASSISGGYTEAFF. DNA for the CDR3: TGTGCCAGCAGTATATCAGGGGGCTATACTGAAGCTTTCTTT.

This sequence joins TRBV3-1 (or the pseudogene TRBV3-2) and TRBJ2-1; 12 bases are a match to TRBD2. The ends lost 4 bases at V and 8 bases at J; junction bases unmatched: 3. This CDR3 contains 14 residues. CDR1 LGHDT and CDR2 YNNKEL come from the germline V gene (reference sequence). The CDR3 coding sequence is TGTGCCAGCAGCCGGACTAGCGGGGCGGATGAGCAGTTCTTC. Protein product: CASSRTSGADEQFF.

The chain carries TRBV28 and TRBJ1-3, with D hard to call. The CDR3 sequence is 13 residues long. The germline CDR1 and CDR2 sequences are MDHEN and SYDVKM. The V end was cut by 4 bases, the J end by 0 bases, with 4 bases between. CDR3 residues: CASSSHSGNTIYF. CDR3 DNA sequence: TGTGCCAGCAGTTCCCACTCTGGAAACACCATATATTTT. Full variable domain (missing parts from reference TRBV28 and TRBJ1-3): DVKVTQSSRYLVKRTGEKVFLECVQDMDHENMFWYRQDPGLGLRLIYFSYDVKMKEKGDIPEGYSVSREKKERFSLILESASTNQTSMYLCASSSHSGNTIYFGEGSWLTVV.

This rearrangement joins TRBV4-2 to TRBJ2-3; D gene uncertain. Trimming left V 2 bases short and J 0 bases short, with 9 bases between. The CDR3 runs to 15 residues. Germline lookup yields CDR1 LGHNA and CDR2 YNFKEQ. CDR3 sequence: CASSQPMTSTDTQYF. The CDR3 DNA reads as TGTGCCAGCAGCCAACCCATGACTAGCACAGATACGCAGTATTTT.

This clone has ten or more counts. The rearrangement joins TRBV27 to TRBJ2-1, with TRBD2 matching over 10 bases. CDR3 size: 15 residues. V shed 6 bases, J shed 5 bases, and the junction held 7 bases outside the gene matches. Germline V gene lookup returns CDR1 MNHEY and CDR2 SMNVEV (reference sequence). This CDR3 reads CASRRSGGANNEQFF. The CDR3 DNA reads as TGTGCCAGCAGGCGAAGCGGGGGGGCTAACAATGAGCAGTTCTTC.

In this sample, this clone turned up a few times. The chain couples TRBV5-1 to TRBJ2-7; tentative D call: TRBD1 (5 bases). The germline V and J ends were trimmed by 2 bases and 3 bases, with 15 bases remaining between them. CDR1 is SGHRS and CDR2 is YFSETQ in the germline V gene. The length of the CDR3 is 15 residues. CDR3 region: CASSFFGHPNYEQYF. In DNA form, the CDR3 reads TGCGCCAGCAGCTTCTTCGGACACCCAAACTACGAGCAGTACTTC.

The chain has TRBV27 and TRBJ1-3; D is undetermined. CDR1 is MNHEY, CDR2 SMNVEV, per germline (reference sequence). The CDR3 has 13 amino acids. V was clipped by 3 bases and J by 4 bases, with 7 bases between them. The DNA of the CDR3 is TGTGCCAGCAGTTTGTACGCGGGAAACACCATATATTTT. It translates to CASSLYAGNTIYF.

This chain uses TRBV12-3 or TRBV12-4 with TRBJ1-1, with TRBD1 matching over 7 bases. V shed 7 bases and J 6 bases; nucleotides not matched to a gene: 5. This CDR3 has 12 amino acids. CDR3 in amino acids: CASKNRGSEAFF. The DNA of the CDR3 is TGTGCCAGCAAAAACAGGGGCTCTGAAGCTTTCTTT.